This passage covers 13 T cell receptor beta chains from one sample sequenced in a study of radiation and T cells in renal cell carcinoma (dated by TCRdb to 2020 to 2021). Library preparation employed the immunoSEQ multiplex PCR assay. In its TCRdb copy, this immuneACCESS table keeps in-frame sequences only and misses some clones. Where compared with another copy, unresolved V genes explain less than half of these, and the others have no known cause. Present in this sample are about 130,000 clones, 75% to 85% of which were seen just once. The top ten constitute 1.9% of the sample. The sample's time point label is to be understood as: blood 2 weeks post-SBRT. The treatment or condition tag for this specimen amounts to: 15 Gy SBRT to primary tumor, nephrectomy 4 weeks later. The sequencing here drew on blood, taken from a patient whose treatment included radiotherapy and nephrectomy. The receptors stem from a woman in her fifties or sixties with renal cell carcinoma.

This chain joins TRBV7-8 and TRBJ1-5; 8 nucleotides agree with TRBD1. The V gene end was trimmed by 1 base and the J gene end by 5 bases; junction bases not matched to a gene: 1. CDR1 SGHVS and CDR2 FQNEAQ come from the germline V gene. This CDR3 has 14 amino acids. CDR3 loop: CASSLVDRDQPQHF. The CDR3 bases are TGTGCCAGCAGCTTAGTGGACAGGGATCAGCCCCAGCATTTT.

The CDR3 reads CASSQRQGGLRKLFF. In nucleotides, the CDR3 is TGCGCCAGCAGTCAGAGACAGGGGGGCCTGAGAAAACTGTTTTTT. The chain has TRBV23-1 and TRBJ1-4, with TRBD1 matching 9 bases. TRBV23-1 is an ORF, with its function uncertain. Germline trimming cut 3 bases from V and 10 bases from J; bases unmatched to any gene: 9. The CDR3 is 15 residues long.

The V gene is TRBV9, the J gene TRBJ2-3, with D unclear. The CDR3 totals 15 residues. Trimming removed 0 bases at V and 2 bases at J, with 10 bases between. CDR1 is SGDLS, CDR2 YYNGEE, per germline. The CDR3 region is CASSVGSNPTDTQYF. CDR3 bases: TGTGCCAGCAGCGTAGGCAGCAATCCCACAGATACGCAGTATTTT. Based on the CDR3 plus reference TRBV9 and TRBJ2-3, the full variable domain is DSGVTQTPKHLITATGQRVTLRCSPRSGDLSVYWYQQSLDQGLQFLIQYYNGEERAKGNILERFSAQQFPDLHSELNLSSLELGDSALYFCASSVGSNPTDTQYFGPGTRLTVL.

The J gene is TRBJ2-7, the V gene TRBV15, with D uncertain. The germline V gene encodes CDR1 LNHNV and CDR2 YYDKDF (reference sequence). With 1 base removed from V and 6 bases from J, the gap between germline ends came to 7 bases. The CDR3 runs 12 residues. DNA for the CDR3: TGTGCCACCAGCAGAGGGTGGCGCGAGCAGTACTTC. Its translation: CATSRGWREQYF.

The chain couples TRBV6-4 to TRBJ1-4; 7 bases agree with TRBD1. Germline CDR1 reads MRHNA; CDR2 reads SNTAGT. The CDR3 loop spans 13 amino acids. CDR3 amino acids: CAKQGGGGEKLFF. The DNA for the CDR3 is TGTGCAAAACAAGGAGGGGGCGGTGAAAAACTGTTTTTT.

The chain carries TRBV29-1 and TRBJ2-1, with 8 bases lining up with TRBD2. The CDR3 is 13 residues long. Germline V gene lookup returns CDR1 SQVTM and CDR2 ANQGSEA. Trimming removed 5 bases from V and 9 bases from J; junction bases left unmatched: 9. The CDR3 bases are TGCAGCGTTCCCCGGGTAGCGGGGTTTGAGCAGTTCTTC. This sequence encodes CSVPRVAGFEQFF.

The J gene is TRBJ1-5, the V gene TRBV5-1, with a possible D match to TRBD1 (5 bases). Germline V gene sequence: CDR1 SGHRS, CDR2 YFSETQ. V lost 0 bases and J lost 11, with 15 bases in between. The CDR3 covers 14 residues. CDR3 in amino acids: CASSLGQKQSAQHF. DNA for the CDR3: TGCGCCAGCAGCTTGGGACAGAAACAATCAGCCCAGCATTTT.

CDR3 bases: TGTGCCTGGAGTTTGGGACAGACAAATGAAAAACTGTTTTTT. Protein product: CAWSLGQTNEKLFF. The V and J genes are TRBV30 and TRBJ1-4; 7 positions match TRBD1. The CDR3 is made up of 14 amino acids. Germline lookup yields CDR1 GTSNPN and CDR2 SVGIG (reference sequence). The V segment lost 2 bases and the J segment 5 bases; nucleotides outside the gene matches: 5.

The chain carries TRBV15 and TRBJ2-7; D call uncertain. V was shortened by 3 bases and J by 3 bases, with 6 bases between the two germline ends. Germline V gene lookup returns CDR1 LNHNV and CDR2 YYDKDF (reference sequence). CDR3 length equals 12 residues. The CDR3 reads CATSSEFYEQYF. CDR3 bases: TGTGCCACCAGCAGTGAATTCTACGAGCAGTACTTC.

This clone was seen more than once but under ten times. The rearrangement joins TRBV18 to TRBJ2-7; 12 nucleotides line up with TRBD1. Per germline, CDR1 KGHSH and CDR2 LQKENI. With V trimmed by 4 bases and J by 4 bases, 5 bases remained unmatched. The CDR3 runs to 15 residues. CDR3 region: CASSRPGQGAYEQYF. As DNA, the CDR3 is TGTGCCAGCTCACGACCGGGACAGGGGGCGTACGAGCAGTACTTC.

About this clone itself: Germline is not matched at one junction end, which may reflect a read error. The rearrangement uses TRBV5-6 and TRBJ2-7; 8 bases fit TRBD1. Germline V lookup: CDR1 SGHDT, CDR2 YYEEEE. The CDR3 is 11 residues long. In nucleotides, the CDR3 is TGTGCCAGCAGCCTCGGACAGGGCCATGCCTTC. Its protein product is CASSLGQGHAF. Full variable domain (remainder filled in from reference TRBV5-6 and TRBJ2-7): DAGVTQSPTHLIKTRGQQVTLRCSPKSGHDTVSWYQQALGQGPQFIFQYYEEEERQRGNFPDRFSGHQFPNYSSELNVNALLLGDSALYLCASSLGQGHAFGPGTRLTVT.

The V gene is TRBV25-1, the J gene TRBJ1-2; D gene ambiguous. In germline, CDR1 is MGHDK, CDR2 SYGVNS. The CDR3 length is 13 residues. Trimming removed 3 bases from V and 4 bases from J, with 9 bases in between. CDR3 region: CASSDPGIYGYTF. The CDR3 DNA is TGTGCCAGCAGTGATCCAGGAATCTATGGCTACACCTTC.

The chain uses TRBV6-1 and TRBJ2-7; D might be TRBD1 or TRBD2, each matching 6 bases. Looked up from germline, CDR1 is MNHNS and CDR2 is SASEGT. V was pared by 8 bases and J by 4 bases, with 12 bases between. The length of the CDR3 is 12 residues. CDR3 amino acids: CASRGTFYEQYF. The CDR3 DNA is TGTGCCAGCCGGGGGACATTTTACGAGCAGTACTTC.